This T cell receptor beta chain stems from a study of blood T cell repertoires in COVID-19. Study-level information: COVID-19 samples from acute and convalescent phases originated in the United States, Italy and Spain. In each case, the material was cDNA or gDNA derived from T cells, B-cell-depleted T cells, or PBMCs.

Germline values: CDR1 LNHDA, CDR2 SQIVND (reference sequence). V dropped 8 bases and J dropped 7; count of bases not matched to a gene: 7. The CDR3 spans 13 residues. Per the original data handling: Reference gene primers were amplified, and this amplification served to estimate nucleated cell counts. Profiling relied on immunoSEQ multiplex PCR, and the TCRdb table lists in-frame clones only, not all of them. V and J calls and clone size follow that table, whereas D and trimming were derived from the DNA. Of about half a million clones in the sample, 80% to 90% are singletons; the top ten hold approximately 3%.

This rearrangement joins TRBV19 to TRBJ1-1; TRBD1 matches at 10 bases. The TCR was taken from a human donor in a cohort sampled during active COVID-19. Sequencing input: peripheral blood. The CDR3 sequence: CASLNRDRGEAFF. The CDR3 DNA is TGTGCCAGTCTTAACCGGGACAGGGGTGAAGCTTTCTTT.